This T cell receptor beta chain derives from a study of monozygotic twins with inflammatory bowel disease. Germline CDR1 reads MNHNY; CDR2 reads SVGAGI (reference sequence). The CDR3 spans 13 residues. The template-switching step introduced UMIs that carried a 6-nucleotide sample barcode. TCRdb re-called the 5' RACE reads and shows each CDR3 protein once, DNA omitted. This sample's table has 140,000 to 150,000 distinct CDR3 sequences. What was sequenced was blood. The clonotype was recovered from a human donor with ulcerative colitis or Crohn's disease, or a healthy co-twin of an affected twin (not recorded which). V gene TRBV6-6 combines with J gene TRBJ2-1; the D gene TCRdb calls, TRBD1, cannot be checked with no DNA. CDR3: CASGSSGRNEQFF.